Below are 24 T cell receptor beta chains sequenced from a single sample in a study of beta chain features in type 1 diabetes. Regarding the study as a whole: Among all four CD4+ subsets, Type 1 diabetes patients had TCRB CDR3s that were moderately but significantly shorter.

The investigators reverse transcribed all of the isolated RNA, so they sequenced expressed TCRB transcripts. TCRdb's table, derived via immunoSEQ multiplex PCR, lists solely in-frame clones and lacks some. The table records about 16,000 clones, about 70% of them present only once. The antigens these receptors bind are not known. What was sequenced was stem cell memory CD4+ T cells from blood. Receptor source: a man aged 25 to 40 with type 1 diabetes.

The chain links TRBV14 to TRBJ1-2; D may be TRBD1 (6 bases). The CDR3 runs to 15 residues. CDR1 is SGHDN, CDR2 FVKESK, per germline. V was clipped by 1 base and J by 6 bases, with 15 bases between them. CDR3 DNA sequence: TGTGCCAGCAGCCAAGTAGGGACATCCTTTCATGGCTACACCTTC. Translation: CASSQVGTSFHGYTF.

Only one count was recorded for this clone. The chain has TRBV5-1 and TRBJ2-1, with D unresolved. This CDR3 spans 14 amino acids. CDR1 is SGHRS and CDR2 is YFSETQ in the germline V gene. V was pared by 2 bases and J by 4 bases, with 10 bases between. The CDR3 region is CASSLASDYNEQFF. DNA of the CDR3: TGCGCCAGCAGCTTAGCGTCAGATTACAATGAGCAGTTCTTC.

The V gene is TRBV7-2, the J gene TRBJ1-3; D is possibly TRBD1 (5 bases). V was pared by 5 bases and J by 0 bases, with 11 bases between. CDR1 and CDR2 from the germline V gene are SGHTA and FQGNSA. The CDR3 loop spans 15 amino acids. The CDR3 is CASSPQGPSGNTIYF. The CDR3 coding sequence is TGTGCCAGCAGCCCTCAGGGCCCCTCTGGAAACACCATATATTTT.

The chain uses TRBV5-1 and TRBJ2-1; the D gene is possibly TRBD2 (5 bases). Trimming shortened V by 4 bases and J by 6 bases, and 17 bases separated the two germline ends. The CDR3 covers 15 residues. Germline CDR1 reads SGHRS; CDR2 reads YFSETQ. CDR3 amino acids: CASSIPGGPGNEQFF. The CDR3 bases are TGCGCCAGCAGCATCCCGGGCGGGCCCGGCAATGAGCAGTTCTTC.

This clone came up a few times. This CDR3 reads CASSQTGLEGQFF. The DNA for the CDR3 is TGCGCCAGCAGCCAAACCGGACTAGAGGGGCAGTTCTTC. The rearrangement links TRBV4-1 to TRBJ2-1, with 7 positions matching TRBD2. The trim removed 2 bases at V and 12 bases at J, leaving 7 bases unmatched. The CDR3 extends over 13 amino acids. Germline lookup yields CDR1 MGHRA and CDR2 YSYEKL.

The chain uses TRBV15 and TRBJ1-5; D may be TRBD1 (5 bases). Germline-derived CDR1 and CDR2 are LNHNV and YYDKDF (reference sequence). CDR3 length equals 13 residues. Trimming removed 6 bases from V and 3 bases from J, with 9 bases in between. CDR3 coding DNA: TGTGCCACCAGTAGGGGTGACAATCAGCCCCAGCATTTT. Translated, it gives CATSRGDNQPQHF.

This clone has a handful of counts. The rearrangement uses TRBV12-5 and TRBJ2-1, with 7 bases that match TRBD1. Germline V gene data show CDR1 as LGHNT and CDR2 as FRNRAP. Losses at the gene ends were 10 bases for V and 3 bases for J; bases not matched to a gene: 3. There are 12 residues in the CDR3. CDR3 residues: CATGTDYNEQFF. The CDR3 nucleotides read TGTGCTACAGGGACAGACTACAATGAGCAGTTCTTC.

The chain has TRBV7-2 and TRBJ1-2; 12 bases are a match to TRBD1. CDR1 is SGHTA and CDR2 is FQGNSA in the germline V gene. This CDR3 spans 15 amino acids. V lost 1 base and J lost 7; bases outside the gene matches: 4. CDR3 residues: CASSLGGTGGPGYTF. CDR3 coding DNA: TGTGCCAGCAGCTTAGGGGGGACAGGGGGCCCTGGCTACACCTTC.

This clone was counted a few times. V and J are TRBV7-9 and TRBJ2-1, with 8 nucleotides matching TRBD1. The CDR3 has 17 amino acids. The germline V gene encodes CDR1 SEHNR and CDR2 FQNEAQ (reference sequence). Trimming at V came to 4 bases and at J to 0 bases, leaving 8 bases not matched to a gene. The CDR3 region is CASSYHPGGDSYNEQFF. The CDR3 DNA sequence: TGTGCCAGCAGCTATCACCCAGGGGGCGACTCCTACAATGAGCAGTTCTTC.

CDR3 nucleotides: TGTGCCAGCAGCAAAGGACAGGGGGCGACCACTGAAAAACTGTTTTTT. This sequence encodes CASSKGQGATTEKLFF. J is TRBJ1-4 and V is TRBV7-9; 11 bases agree with TRBD1. This CDR3 contains 16 residues. Germline V gives CDR1 SEHNR, CDR2 FQNEAQ (reference sequence). The V segment lost 5 bases and the J segment 7 bases; nucleotides outside the gene matches: 9.

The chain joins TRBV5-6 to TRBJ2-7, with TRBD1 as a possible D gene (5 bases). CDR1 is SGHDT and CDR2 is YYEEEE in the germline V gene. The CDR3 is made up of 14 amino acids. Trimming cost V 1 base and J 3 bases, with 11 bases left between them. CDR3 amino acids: CASSLWQGIYEQYF. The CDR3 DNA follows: TGTGCCAGCAGCTTGTGGCAGGGAATCTACGAGCAGTACTTC.

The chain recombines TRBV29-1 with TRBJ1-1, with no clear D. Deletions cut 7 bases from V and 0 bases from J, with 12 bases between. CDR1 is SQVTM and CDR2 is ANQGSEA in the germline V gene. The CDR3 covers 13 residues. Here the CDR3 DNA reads TGCAGCGGGGAGGGCAGTTTGAACACTGAAGCTTTCTTT. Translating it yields CSGEGSLNTEAFF.

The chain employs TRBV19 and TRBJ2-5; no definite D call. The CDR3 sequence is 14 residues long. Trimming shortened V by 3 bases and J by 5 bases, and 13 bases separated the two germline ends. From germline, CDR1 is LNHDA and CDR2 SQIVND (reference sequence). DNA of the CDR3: TGTGCCAGTAGTATCACTACGTCTGGGGAGACCCAGTACTTC. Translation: CASSITTSGETQYF.

CDR3 nucleotide sequence: TGTGCCAGCAGCATAGCCGATCAGCCCCAGCATTTT. Translating it yields CASSIADQPQHF. This chain joins TRBV28 and TRBJ1-5; D gene ambiguous. Trimming removed 6 bases at V and 5 bases at J, with 8 bases between. The germline gives CDR1 MDHEN, CDR2 SYDVKM. The CDR3 has 12 residues. The complete variable domain, with remaining parts taken from reference TRBV28 and TRBJ1-5, reads DVKVTQSSRYLVKRTGEKVFLECVQDMDHENMFWYRQDPGLGLRLIYFSYDVKMKEKGDIPEGYSVSREKKERFSLILESASTNQTSMYLCASSIADQPQHFGDGTRLSIL.

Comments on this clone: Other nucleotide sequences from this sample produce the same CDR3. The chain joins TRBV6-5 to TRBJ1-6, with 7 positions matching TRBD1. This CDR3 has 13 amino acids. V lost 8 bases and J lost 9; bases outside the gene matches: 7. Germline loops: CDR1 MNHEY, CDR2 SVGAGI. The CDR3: CASQVTGVSPLHF. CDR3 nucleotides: TGTGCCAGCCAGGTCACAGGGGTTTCACCCCTCCACTTT.

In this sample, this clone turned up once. Written as DNA, the CDR3 is TGTGCCAGCAGCCCACAGGGGGCGCTTGGAGAGCCCCAGCATTTT. Translation gives CASSPQGALGEPQHF. V usage is TRBV7-2 and J usage is TRBJ1-5, with 9 bases fitting TRBD1. Germline loops: CDR1 SGHTA, CDR2 FQGNSA. The ends lost 5 bases at V and 8 bases at J; junction bases unmatched: 10. The CDR3 has 15 amino acids.

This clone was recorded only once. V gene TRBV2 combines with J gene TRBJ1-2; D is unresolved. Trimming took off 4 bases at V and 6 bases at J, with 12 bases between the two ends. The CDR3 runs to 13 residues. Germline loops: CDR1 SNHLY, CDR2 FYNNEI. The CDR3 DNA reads TGTGCCAGCAGTGTCAGAATTTCTGATGGCTACACCTTC. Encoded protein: CASSVRISDGYTF.

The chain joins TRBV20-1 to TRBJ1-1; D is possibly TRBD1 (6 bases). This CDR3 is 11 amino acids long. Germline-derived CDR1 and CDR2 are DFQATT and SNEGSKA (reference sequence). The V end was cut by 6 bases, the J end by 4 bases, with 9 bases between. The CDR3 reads CSAQGTTEAFF. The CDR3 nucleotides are TGCAGTGCCCAGGGGACCACTGAAGCTTTCTTT.

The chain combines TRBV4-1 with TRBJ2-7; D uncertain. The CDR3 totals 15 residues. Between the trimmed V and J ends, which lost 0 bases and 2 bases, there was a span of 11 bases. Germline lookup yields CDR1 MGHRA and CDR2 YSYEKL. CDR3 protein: CASSQDWQATYEQYF. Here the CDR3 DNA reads TGCGCCAGCAGCCAAGACTGGCAGGCCACCTACGAGCAGTACTTC.

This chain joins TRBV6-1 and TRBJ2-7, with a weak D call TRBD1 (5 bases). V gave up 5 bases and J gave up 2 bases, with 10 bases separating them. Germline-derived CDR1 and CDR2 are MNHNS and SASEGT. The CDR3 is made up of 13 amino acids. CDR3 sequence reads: CASSSQVTYEQYF. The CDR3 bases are TGTGCCAGCAGTTCACAGGTTACCTACGAGCAGTACTTC.

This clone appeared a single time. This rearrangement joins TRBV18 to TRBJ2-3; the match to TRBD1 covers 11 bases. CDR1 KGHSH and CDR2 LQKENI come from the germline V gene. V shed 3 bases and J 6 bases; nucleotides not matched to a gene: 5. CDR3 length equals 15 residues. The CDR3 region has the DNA TGTGCCAGCTCACCGGGACAGGGGGTTTCGGATACGCAGTATTTT. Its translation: CASSPGQGVSDTQYF.

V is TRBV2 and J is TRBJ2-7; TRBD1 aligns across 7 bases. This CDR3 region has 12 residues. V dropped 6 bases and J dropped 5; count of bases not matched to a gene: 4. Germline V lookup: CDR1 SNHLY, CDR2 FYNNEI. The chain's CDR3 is CASRDDRDEQYF. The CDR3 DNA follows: TGTGCCAGCAGAGACGACAGGGACGAGCAGTACTTC.

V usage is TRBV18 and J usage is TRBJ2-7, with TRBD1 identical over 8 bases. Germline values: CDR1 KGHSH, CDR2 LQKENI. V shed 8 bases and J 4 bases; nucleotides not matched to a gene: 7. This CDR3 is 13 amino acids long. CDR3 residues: CASTGQGQYEQYF. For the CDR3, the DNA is TGTGCCAGCACAGGACAGGGACAGTACGAGCAGTACTTC.

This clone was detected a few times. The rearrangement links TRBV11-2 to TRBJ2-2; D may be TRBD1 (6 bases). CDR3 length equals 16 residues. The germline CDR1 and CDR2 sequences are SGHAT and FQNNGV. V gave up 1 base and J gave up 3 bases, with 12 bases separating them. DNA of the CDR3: TGTGCCAGCAGCTTAGTTACAGGGCGTGACACCGGGGAGCTGTTTTTT. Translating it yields CASSLVTGRDTGELFF.